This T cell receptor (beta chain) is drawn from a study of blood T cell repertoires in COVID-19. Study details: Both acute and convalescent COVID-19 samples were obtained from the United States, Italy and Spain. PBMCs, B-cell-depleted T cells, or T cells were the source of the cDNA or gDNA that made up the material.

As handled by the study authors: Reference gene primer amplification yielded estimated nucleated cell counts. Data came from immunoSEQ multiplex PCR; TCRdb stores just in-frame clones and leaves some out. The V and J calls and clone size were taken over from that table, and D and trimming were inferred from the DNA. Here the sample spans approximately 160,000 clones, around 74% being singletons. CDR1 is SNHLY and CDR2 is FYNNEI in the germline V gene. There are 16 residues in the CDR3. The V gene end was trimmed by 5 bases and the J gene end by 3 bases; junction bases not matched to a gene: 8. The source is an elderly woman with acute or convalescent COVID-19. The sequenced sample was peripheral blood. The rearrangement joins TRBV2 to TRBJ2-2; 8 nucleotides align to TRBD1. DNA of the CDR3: TGTGCCAGCAGTCTATTCTCGACAGGGGACACCGGGGAGCTGTTTTTT. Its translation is CASSLFSTGDTGELFF.